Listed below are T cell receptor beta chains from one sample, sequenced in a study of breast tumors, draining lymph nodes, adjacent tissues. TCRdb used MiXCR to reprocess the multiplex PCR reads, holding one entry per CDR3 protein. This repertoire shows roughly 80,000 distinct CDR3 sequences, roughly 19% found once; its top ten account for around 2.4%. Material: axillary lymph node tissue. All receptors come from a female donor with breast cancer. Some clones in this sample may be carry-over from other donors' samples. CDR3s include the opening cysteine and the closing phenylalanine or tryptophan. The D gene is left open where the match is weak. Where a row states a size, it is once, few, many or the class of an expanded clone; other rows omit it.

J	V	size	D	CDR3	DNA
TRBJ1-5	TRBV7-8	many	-	CASSRNGLSGQPQHF	TGTGCCAGCAGCCGAAACGGGTTATCAGGCCAGCCCCAGCATTTT
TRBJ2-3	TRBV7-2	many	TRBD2	CASSLQAGEDTQYF	TGTGCCAGCAGCTTACAAGCGGGAGAGGATACGCAGTATTTT
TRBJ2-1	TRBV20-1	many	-	CSARELDEQFF	TGCAGTGCTAGAGAGTTGGATGAGCAGTTCTTC
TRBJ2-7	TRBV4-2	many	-	CASSQDRTGPYEQYF	TGTGCCAGCAGCCAAGATCGGACGGGACCCTACGAGCAGTACTTC
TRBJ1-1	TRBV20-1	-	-	CSARLEEAFF	TGCAGTGCTAGATTAGAGGAAGCTTTCTTT
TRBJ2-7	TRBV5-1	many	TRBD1	CASSAIGTGGNYEQYF	TGCGCCAGCAGCGCTATAGGGACAGGGGGTAACTACGAGCAGTACTTC
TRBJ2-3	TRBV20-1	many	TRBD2	CSALSGSTDTQYF	TGCAGTGCCCTTAGCGGGAGCACAGATACGCAGTATTTT
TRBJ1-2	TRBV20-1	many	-	CSAGGGNGYTF	TGCAGTGCCGGAGGGGGTAATGGCTACACCTTC
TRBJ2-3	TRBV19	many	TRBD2	CASSFSGSRTDTQYF	TGTGCCAGTAGTTTTAGCGGGAGTCGAACAGATACGCAGTATTTT
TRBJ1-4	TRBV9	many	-	CASSVGQGWEKLFF	TGTGCCAGCAGCGTAGGGCAGGGGTGGGAAAAACTGTTTTTT
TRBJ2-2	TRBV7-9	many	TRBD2	CASSLAGGRATGELFF	TGTGCCAGCAGCTTAGCTGGCGGGAGGGCCACCGGGGAGCTGTTTTTT
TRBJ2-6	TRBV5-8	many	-	CASSFDRTGANVLTF	TGTGCCAGCAGCTTTGACAGGACTGGGGCCAACGTCCTGACTTTC
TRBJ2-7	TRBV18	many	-	CASSDAYEQYF	TGTGCCAGCTCAGACGCCTACGAGCAGTACTTC
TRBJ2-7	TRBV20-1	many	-	CSALGPGDTTYEQYF	TGCAGCGCGCTAGGCCCGGGAGACACAACCTACGAGCAGTACTTC
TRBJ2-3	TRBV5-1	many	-	CASSLGASTTDTQYF	TGCGCCAGCAGCTTGGGGGCCAGTACCACAGATACGCAGTATTTT
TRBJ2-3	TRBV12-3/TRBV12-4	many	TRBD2	CASRLAGASRYTQYF	TGTGCCAGCAGACTAGCGGGAGCCTCGAGGTATACGCAGTATTTT
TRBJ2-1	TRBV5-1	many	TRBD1	CASSSGRGRNEQFF	TGCGCCAGCAGCTCGGGCAGGGGGCGCAATGAGCAGTTCTTC